This TCR beta chain was retrieved from a study of blood T cells in healthy people across ages. The CDR3 consists of 16 residues. Trimming took off 5 bases at V and 10 bases at J, with 27 bases between the two ends. CDR1 is SGHTA and CDR2 is FQGNSA in the germline V gene. Using a J-beta primer mix together with a sample-barcoded 5' primer, a second PCR was run for 7 to 11 cycles. Every molecule of cDNA carried a tag from a template-switch adaptor with 12 random nucleotides. TCRdb re-derived calls from the 5' RACE reads in MiXCR, one entry per CDR3 protein. The table lists under 800,000 distinct CDR3 sequences, roughly 45% of them singletons. This clonotype was detected only a few times.

The receptor's source is a woman aged 60-75 years in good health. This chain connects TRBV7-2 to TRBJ2-7, with D possibly being TRBD1 or TRBD2 (5 bases each). The specimen was blood. The CDR3 region has the DNA TGTGCCAGCAGCCCCTCGTCCGGGACGCAAGTCGGAGACCAGTACTTC. Protein: CASSPSSGTQVGDQYF.